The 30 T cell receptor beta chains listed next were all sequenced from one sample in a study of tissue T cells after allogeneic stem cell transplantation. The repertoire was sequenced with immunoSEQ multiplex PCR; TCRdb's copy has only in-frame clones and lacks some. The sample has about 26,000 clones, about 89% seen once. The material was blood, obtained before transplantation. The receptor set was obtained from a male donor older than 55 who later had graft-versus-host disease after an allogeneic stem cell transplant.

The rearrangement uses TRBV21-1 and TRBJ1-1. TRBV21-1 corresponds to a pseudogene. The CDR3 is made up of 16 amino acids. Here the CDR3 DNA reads TGTGCCAGCAGTTCTTTTCCGGGACGGGTGAACACTGAAGCTTTCTTT. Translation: CASSSFPGRVNTEAFF.

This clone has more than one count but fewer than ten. CDR3 DNA: TGTGCCAGCAGCTCCCCGGGCAGGGTCGGCTACACCTTC. As protein: CASSSPGRVGYTF. The genes are TRBV7-2 and TRBJ1-2, with a tentative D call TRBD1 (5 bases). CDR3 size: 13 residues. The V end was cut by 4 bases, the J end by 8 bases, with 14 bases between. The germline gives CDR1 SGHTA, CDR2 FQGNSA.

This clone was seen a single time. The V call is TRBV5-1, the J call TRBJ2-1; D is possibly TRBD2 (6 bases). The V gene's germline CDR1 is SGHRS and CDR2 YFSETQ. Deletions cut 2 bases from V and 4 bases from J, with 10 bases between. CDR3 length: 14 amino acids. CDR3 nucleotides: TGCGCCAGCAGCTTTGGAGGGGAGTACAATGAGCAGTTCTTC. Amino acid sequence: CASSFGGEYNEQFF.

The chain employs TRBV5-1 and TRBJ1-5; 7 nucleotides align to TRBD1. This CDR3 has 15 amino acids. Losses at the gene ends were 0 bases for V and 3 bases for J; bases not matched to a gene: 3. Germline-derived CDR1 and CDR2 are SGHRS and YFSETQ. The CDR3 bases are TGCGCCAGCAGCTTGGGAGGGACAGACAATCAGCCCCAGCATTTT. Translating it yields CASSLGGTDNQPQHF.

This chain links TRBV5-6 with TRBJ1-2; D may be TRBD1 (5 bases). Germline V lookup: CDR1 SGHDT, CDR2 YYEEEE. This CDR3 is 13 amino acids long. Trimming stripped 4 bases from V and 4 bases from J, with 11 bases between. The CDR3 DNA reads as TGTGCCAGCAGCACAGGAGACACCTATGGCTACACCTTC. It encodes CASSTGDTYGYTF.

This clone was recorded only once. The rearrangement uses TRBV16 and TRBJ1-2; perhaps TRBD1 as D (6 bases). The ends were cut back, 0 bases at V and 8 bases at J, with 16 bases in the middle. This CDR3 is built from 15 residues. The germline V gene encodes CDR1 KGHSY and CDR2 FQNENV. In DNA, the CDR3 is TGTGCCAGCAGCCAATCAGGTGGGGGCGCTTGGGGCTACACCTTC. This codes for CASSQSGGGAWGYTF.

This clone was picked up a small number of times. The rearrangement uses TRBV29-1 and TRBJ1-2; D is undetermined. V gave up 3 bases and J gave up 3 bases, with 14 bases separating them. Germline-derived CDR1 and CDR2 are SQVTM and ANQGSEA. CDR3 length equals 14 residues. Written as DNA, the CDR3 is TGCAGCGTTGACGGTGGGGTCACGGACTATGGCTACACCTTC. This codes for CSVDGGVTDYGYTF.

The CDR3 coding sequence is TGCAGTGCTAGTGACGCCGCATGGAGAGGGAATGAGCAGTTCTTC. It translates to CSASDAAWRGNEQFF. The chain combines TRBV20-1 with TRBJ2-1; D may be TRBD2 (5 bases). The CDR3 is 15 residues long. V lost 3 bases to trimming and J lost 7 bases, with 19 bases between them. Germline V CDR1 and CDR2: DFQATT, SNEGSKA (reference sequence).

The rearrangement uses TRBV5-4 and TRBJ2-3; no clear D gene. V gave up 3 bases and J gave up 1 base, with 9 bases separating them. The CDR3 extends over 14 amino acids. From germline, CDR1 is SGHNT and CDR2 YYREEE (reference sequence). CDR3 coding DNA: TGTGCCAGCAGCTCCGGGCCCGGCACAGATACGCAGTATTTT. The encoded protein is CASSSGPGTDTQYF.

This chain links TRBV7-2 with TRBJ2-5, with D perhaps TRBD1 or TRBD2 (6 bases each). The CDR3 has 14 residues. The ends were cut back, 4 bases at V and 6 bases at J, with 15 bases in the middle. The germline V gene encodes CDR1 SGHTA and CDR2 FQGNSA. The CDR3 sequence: CASSWGQGGQTQYF. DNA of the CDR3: TGTGCCAGCAGCTGGGGGCAGGGAGGACAGACCCAGTACTTC.

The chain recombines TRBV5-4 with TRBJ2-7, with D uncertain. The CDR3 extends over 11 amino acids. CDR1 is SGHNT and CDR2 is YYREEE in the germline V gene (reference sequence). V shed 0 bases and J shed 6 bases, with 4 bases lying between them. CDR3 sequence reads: CASSLDTEQYF. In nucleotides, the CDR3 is TGTGCCAGCAGCTTGGATACCGAGCAGTACTTC.

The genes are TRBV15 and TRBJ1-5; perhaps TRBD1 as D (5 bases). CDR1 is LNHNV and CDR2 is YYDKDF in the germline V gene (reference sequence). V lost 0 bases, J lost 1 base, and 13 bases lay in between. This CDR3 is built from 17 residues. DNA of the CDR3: TGTGCCACCAGCAGAGATCGAACAGGTAGAAGCAATCAGCCCCAGCATTTT. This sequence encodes CATSRDRTGRSNQPQHF.

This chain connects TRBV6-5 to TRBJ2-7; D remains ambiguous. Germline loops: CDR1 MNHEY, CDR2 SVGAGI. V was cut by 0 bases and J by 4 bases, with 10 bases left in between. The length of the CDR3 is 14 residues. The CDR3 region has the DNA TGTGCCAGCAGTTACTCGATTCCCGCTTACGAGCAGTACTTC. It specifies CASSYSIPAYEQYF.

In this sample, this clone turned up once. The CDR3 nucleotides are TGTGCCAGCAGCCCAGCCCAATGGCAGACCTACGAGCAGTACTTC. Protein: CASSPAQWQTYEQYF. J is TRBJ2-7 and V is TRBV7-2; the D is unclear. V lost 5 bases and J 2 bases, leaving 16 bases between the germline ends. Germline V lookup: CDR1 SGHTA, CDR2 FQGNSA. This CDR3 comprises 15 residues.

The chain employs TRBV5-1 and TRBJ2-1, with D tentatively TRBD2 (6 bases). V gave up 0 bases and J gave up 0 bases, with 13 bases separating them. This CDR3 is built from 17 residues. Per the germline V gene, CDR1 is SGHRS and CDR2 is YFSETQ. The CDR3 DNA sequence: TGCGCCAGCAGCTTGGAACAGCGGGCGAGCTCCTACAATGAGCAGTTCTTC. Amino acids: CASSLEQRASSYNEQFF.

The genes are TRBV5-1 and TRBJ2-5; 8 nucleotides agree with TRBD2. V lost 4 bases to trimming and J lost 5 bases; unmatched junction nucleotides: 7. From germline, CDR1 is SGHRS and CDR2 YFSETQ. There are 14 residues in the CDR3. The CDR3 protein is CASSQGLVLETQYF. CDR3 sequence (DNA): TGCGCCAGCAGCCAGGGACTAGTACTGGAGACCCAGTACTTC.

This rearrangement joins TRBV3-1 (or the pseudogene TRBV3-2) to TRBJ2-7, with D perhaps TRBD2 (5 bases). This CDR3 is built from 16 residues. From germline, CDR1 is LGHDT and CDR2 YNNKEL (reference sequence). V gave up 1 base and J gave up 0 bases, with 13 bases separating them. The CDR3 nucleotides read TGTGCCAGCAGCCAAGGAGTCGCGGGCCGCTCCTACGAGCAGTACTTC. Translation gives CASSQGVAGRSYEQYF.

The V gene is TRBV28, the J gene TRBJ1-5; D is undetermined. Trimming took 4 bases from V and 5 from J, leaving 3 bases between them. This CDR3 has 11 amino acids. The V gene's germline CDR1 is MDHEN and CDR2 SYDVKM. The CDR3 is CASSSYQPQHF. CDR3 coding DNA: TGTGCCAGCAGTTCCTATCAGCCCCAGCATTTT.

The DNA of the CDR3 is TGTGCCAGCAAGGGTTGGACAGAAAATTCACCCCTCCACTTT. Its protein is CASKGWTENSPLHF. The V and J genes are TRBV27 and TRBJ1-6; TRBD1 might be the D (6 bases). Trimming removed 7 bases from V and 7 bases from J, with 14 bases in between. The CDR3 totals 14 residues. The germline CDR1 and CDR2 sequences are MNHEY and SMNVEV (reference sequence).

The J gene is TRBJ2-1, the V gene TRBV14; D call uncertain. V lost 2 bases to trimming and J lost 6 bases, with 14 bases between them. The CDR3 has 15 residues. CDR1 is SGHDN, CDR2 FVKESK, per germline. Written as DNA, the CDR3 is TGTGCCAGCAGCCAACAGGCCCTTTTGGGCAATGAGCAGTTCTTC. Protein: CASSQQALLGNEQFF.

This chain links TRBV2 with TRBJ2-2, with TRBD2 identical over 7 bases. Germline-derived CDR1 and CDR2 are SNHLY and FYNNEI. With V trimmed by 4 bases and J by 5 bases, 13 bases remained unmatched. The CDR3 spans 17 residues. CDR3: CASSVAGTTRGTGELFF. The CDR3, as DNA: TGTGCCAGCAGTGTGGCAGGGACTACCCGGGGGACCGGGGAGCTGTTTTTT.

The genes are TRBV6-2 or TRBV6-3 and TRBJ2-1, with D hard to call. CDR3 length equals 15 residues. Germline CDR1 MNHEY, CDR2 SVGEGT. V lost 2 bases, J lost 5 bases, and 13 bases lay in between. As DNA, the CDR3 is TGTGCCAGCAGTTACGCGGCTAACGGACACAATGAGCAGTTCTTC. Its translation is CASSYAANGHNEQFF.

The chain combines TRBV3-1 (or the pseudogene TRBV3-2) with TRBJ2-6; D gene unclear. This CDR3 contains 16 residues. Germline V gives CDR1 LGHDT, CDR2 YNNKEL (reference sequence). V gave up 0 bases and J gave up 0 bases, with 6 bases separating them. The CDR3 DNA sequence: TGTGCCAGCAGCCAAGATCTCAGCTCTGGGGCCAACGTCCTGACTTTC. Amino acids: CASSQDLSSGANVLTF.

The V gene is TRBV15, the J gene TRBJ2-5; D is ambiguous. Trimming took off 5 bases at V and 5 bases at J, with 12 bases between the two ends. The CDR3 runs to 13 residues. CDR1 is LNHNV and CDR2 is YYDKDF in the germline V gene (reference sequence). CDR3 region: CATSRVGWETQYF. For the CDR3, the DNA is TGTGCCACCAGCCGCGTGGGGTGGGAGACCCAGTACTTC.

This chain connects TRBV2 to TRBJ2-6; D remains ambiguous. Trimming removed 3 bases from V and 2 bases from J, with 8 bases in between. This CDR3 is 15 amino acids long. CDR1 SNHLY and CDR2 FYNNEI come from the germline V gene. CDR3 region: CASSDMYTGANVLTF. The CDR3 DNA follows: TGTGCCAGCAGTGATATGTATACTGGGGCCAACGTCCTGACTTTC.

The CDR3 DNA is TGTGCCAGCAGAGGATCCTACACGGCGGATACGCAGTATTTT. As protein: CASRGSYTADTQYF. This chain links TRBV6-6 with TRBJ2-3, with D unclear. V was trimmed by 6 bases and J by 6 bases, leaving 16 bases between them. The CDR3 totals 14 residues. Germline V lookup: CDR1 MNHNY, CDR2 SVGAGI (reference sequence).

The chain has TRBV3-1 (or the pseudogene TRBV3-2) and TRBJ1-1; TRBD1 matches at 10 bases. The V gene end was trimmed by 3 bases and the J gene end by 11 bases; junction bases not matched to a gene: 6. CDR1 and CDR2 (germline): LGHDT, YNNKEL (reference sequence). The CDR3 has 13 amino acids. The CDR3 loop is CASSHDRGPVAFF. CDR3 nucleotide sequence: TGTGCCAGCAGCCACGACAGGGGGCCTGTCGCTTTCTTT.

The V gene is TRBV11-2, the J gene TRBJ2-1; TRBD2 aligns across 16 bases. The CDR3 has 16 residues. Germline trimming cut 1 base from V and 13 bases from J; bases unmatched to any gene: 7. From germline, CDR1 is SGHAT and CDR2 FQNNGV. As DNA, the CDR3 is TGTGCCAGCAGCTTAGTGGCGGGACTAGCGGGGGGGCTACAGTTCTTC. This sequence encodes CASSLVAGLAGGLQFF.

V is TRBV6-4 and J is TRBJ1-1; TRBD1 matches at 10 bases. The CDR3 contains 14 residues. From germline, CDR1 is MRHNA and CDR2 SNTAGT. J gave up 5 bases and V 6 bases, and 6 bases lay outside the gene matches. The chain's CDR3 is CASRTGGEGTEAFF. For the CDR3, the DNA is TGTGCCAGCAGGACAGGGGGCGAGGGGACTGAAGCTTTCTTT.

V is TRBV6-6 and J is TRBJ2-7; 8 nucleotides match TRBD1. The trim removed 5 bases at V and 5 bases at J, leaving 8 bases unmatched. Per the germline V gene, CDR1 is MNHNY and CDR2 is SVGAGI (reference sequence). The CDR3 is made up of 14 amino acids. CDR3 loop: CASSRDRTGNEQYF. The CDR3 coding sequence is TGTGCCAGCAGTCGCGACAGGACAGGGAACGAGCAGTACTTC.